Sequencing of this T cell receptor (beta chain) was carried out in a study of tumor and adjacent non-tumor tissue in lung cancer. On the study more broadly: Aged about 30 to 76 years, patients included 10 men and 4 to 6 women with stage I to III disease. Study-level findings and limits: Tumor repertoires had a smaller top 100 clone share than normal lung.

The CDR3 length is 15 residues. V lost 7 bases to trimming and J lost 6 bases, with 16 bases between them. This sample's RNA came from whole unsorted tissue. More than 3 cm separated this lung sample from the edge of the tumor. Donors were chemotherapy-naive, newly diagnosed lung cancer surgical patients in China, August–late 2014. TCRbeta libraries were built with three rounds of nested PCR, modified from ARM-PCR. MiXCR, applied by TCRdb to the multiplex PCR reads, yields one record per CDR3 protein. Among fewer than 100,000 distinct CDR3 sequences listed, 65% to 85% were seen once. About this clonotype itself: Antigen specificity is unknown. No conserved phenylalanine or tryptophan ends this CDR3, so it is likely a read error.

The clonotype originates from a man between 60 and 70 years old with non-small cell lung cancer. Sequencing input: distant non-tumor lung tissue. The chain recombines TRBV12-3 or TRBV12-4 with TRBJ2-6; weak D call: TRBD2 (5 bases). As DNA, the CDR3 is TGTGCCAGCAAGCCCCCGGGAACTGCGGCCAACGTCCTGACTTCC. It is translated as CASKPPGTAANVLTS.